The next 7 T cell receptor beta chains were all read from a single sample in a study of blood T cell repertoires in COVID-19 (dated by TCRdb to the early 2020s). Receptors were amplified or captured by the immunoSEQ multiplex PCR assay. TCRdb obtained this table from immuneACCESS and retained in-frame rearrangements with V and J assigned. These tables miss some clones; where compared with another copy, unresolved V genes account for less than half of the shortfall, and the remainder is unexplained. This sample has some 400,000 clones in its table, and 80% to 90% of those were observed once. The top ten clonotypes cover 2% to 2.5% of the sample. Source material: peripheral blood. Receptors originate from a woman aged 55 to 70 with COVID-19, enrolled during active disease.

The genes are TRBV19 and TRBJ2-7; 9 positions match TRBD1. From germline, CDR1 is LNHDA and CDR2 SQIVND (reference sequence). The CDR3 spans 13 residues. V was clipped by 5 bases and J by 6 bases; unmatched bases: 5. CDR3 in DNA: TGTGCCAGTAGTTACAGGGGGCGCGGCGAGCAGTACTTC. Translation: CASSYRGRGEQYF.

This clone has only one observation. The V gene is TRBV5-1, the J gene TRBJ2-1, with 7 bases that match TRBD2. The germline gives CDR1 SGHRS, CDR2 YFSETQ. This CDR3 comprises 15 residues. Trimming at V came to 2 bases and at J to 3 bases, leaving 5 bases not matched to a gene. The CDR3 sequence is CASSFSGGNYNEQFF. CDR3 DNA: TGCGCCAGCAGCTTCTCCGGGGGGAACTACAATGAGCAGTTCTTC.

The chain employs TRBV3-1 (or the pseudogene TRBV3-2) and TRBJ2-5; TRBD1 matches 7 bases. Germline V gives CDR1 LGHDT, CDR2 YNNKEL (reference sequence). The J segment lost 2 bases and the V segment lost 3 bases, leaving 3 bases of the junction unmatched. The CDR3 extends over 14 amino acids. DNA for the CDR3: TGTGCCAGCAGCCATGGGACAGAACAAGAGACCCAGTACTTC. This encodes CASSHGTEQETQYF.

The rearrangement uses TRBV10-1 and TRBJ2-5; 11 nucleotides align to TRBD1. Germline trimming cut 6 bases from V and 5 bases from J; bases unmatched to any gene: 8. Germline V gene lookup returns CDR1 WNHNN and CDR2 SYGVQD (reference sequence). The CDR3 has 15 residues. CDR3 residues: CASSPGQGAGETQYF. The CDR3 region has the DNA TGCGCCAGCAGCCCCGGACAGGGGGCGGGTGAGACCCAGTACTTC.

The chain is built from TRBV28 and TRBJ2-7; 13 bases map to TRBD2. Germline assignment: CDR1 MDHEN and CDR2 SYDVKM. The CDR3 runs to 16 residues. Trimming took 5 bases from V and 2 from J; bases not matched to a gene: 6. The CDR3 sequence is CASSLWTSGRAYEQYF. Here the CDR3 DNA reads TGTGCCAGCAGTCTCTGGACTAGCGGGAGAGCCTACGAGCAGTACTTC.

This clone showed up just a few times. The V gene is TRBV5-5, the J gene TRBJ1-2; TRBD1 matches 8 bases. Germline V CDR1 and CDR2: SGHKS, YYEKEE (reference sequence). The CDR3 is made up of 16 amino acids. V was clipped by 0 bases and J by 4 bases; unmatched bases: 8. CDR3 amino acids: CASSLAGQGGSYGYTF. CDR3 DNA sequence: TGTGCCAGCAGCTTGGCCGGACAGGGAGGGTCCTATGGCTACACCTTC.

The chain couples TRBV7-2 to TRBJ1-6; D not certain. Trimming shortened V by 1 base and J by 5 bases, and 6 bases separated the two germline ends. The CDR3 is made up of 14 amino acids. CDR1 is SGHTA and CDR2 is FQGNSA in the germline V gene. The CDR3 nucleotides read TGTGCCAGCAGCTTAGTACTCAATAATTCACCCCTCCACTTT. It is translated as CASSLVLNNSPLHF.